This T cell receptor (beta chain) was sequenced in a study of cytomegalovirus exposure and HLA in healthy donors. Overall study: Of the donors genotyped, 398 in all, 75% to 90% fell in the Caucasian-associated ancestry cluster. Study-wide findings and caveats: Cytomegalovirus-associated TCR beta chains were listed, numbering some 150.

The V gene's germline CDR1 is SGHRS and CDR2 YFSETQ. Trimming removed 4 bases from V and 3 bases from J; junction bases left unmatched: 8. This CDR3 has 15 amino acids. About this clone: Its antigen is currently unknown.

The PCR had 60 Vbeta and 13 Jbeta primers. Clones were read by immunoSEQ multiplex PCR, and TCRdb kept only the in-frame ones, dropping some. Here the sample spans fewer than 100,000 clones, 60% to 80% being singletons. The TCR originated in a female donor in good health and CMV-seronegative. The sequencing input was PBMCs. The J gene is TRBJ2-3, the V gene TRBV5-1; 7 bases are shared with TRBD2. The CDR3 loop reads CASSPEGAGTDTQYF. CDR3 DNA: TGCGCCAGCAGCCCGGAGGGAGCGGGGACAGATACGCAGTATTTT.